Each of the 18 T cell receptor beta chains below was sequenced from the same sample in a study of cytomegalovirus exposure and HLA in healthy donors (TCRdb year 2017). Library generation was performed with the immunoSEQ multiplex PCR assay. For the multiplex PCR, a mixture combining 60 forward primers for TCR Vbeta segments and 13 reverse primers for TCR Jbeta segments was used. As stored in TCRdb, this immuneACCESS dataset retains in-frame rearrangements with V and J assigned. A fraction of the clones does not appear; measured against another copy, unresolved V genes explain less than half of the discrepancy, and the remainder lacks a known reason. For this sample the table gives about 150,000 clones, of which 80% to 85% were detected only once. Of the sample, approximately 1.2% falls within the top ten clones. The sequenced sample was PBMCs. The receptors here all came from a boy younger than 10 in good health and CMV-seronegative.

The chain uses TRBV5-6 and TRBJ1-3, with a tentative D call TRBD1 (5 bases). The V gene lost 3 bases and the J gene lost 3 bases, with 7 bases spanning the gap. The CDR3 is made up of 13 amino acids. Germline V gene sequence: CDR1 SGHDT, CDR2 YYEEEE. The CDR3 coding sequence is TGTGCCAGCAGCTCCGGACATGGAAACACCATATATTTT. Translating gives CASSSGHGNTIYF.

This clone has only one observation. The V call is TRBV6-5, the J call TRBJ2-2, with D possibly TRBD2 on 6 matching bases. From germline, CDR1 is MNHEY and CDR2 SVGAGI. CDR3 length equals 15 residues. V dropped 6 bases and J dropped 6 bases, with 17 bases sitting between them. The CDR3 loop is CASRRGLLEPGELFF. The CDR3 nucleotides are TGTGCCAGCAGAAGGGGACTGTTGGAACCCGGGGAGCTGTTTTTT.

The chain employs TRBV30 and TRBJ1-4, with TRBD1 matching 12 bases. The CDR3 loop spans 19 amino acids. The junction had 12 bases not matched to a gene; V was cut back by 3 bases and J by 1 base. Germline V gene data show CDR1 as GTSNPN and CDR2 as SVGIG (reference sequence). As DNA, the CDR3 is TGTGCCTGGAGGGCTTCCGGGACAGGGGGCTTTGGAACTAATGAAAAACTGTTTTTT. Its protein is CAWRASGTGGFGTNEKLFF.

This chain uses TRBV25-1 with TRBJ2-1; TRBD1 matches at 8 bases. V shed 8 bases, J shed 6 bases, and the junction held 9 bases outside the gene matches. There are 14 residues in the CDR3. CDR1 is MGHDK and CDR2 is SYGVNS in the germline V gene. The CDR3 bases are TGTGCCAGCGAAACAGGGGGAAGGTTCAATGAGCAGTTCTTC. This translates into CASETGGRFNEQFF.

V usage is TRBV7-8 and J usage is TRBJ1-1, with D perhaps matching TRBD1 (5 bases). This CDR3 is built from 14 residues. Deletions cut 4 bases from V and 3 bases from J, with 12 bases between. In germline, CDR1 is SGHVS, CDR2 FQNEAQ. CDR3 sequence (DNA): TGTGCCAGCAGCTACCCAGGGAGGGACACTGAAGCTTTCTTT. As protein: CASSYPGRDTEAFF.

The CDR3 region is CASGGLRGDTQYF. The DNA of the CDR3 is TGTGCCAGTGGGGGACTCCGGGGAGATACGCAGTATTTT. This chain connects TRBV19 to TRBJ2-3; perhaps TRBD2 as D (6 bases). Germline values: CDR1 LNHDA, CDR2 SQIVND (reference sequence). The CDR3 has 13 amino acids. Trimming removed 8 bases at V and 5 bases at J, with 14 bases between.

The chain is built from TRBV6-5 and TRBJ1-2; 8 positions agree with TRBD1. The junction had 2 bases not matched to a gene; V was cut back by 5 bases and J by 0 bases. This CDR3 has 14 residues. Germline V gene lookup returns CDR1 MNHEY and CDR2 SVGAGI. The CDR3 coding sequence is TGTGCCAGCAGTAGGACAGGGTCTAACTATGGCTACACCTTC. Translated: CASSRTGSNYGYTF.

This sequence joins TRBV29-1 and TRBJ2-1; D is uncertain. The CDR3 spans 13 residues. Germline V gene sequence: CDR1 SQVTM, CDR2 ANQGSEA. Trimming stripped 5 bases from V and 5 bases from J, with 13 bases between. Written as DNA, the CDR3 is TGCAGCGTTCGCAGGCCAGGAAACAATGAGCAGTTCTTC. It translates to CSVRRPGNNEQFF.

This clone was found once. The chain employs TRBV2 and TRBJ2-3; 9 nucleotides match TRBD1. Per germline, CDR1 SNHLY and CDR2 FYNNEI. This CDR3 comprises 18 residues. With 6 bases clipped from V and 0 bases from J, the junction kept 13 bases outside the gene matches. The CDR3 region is CASSEGTGRVFSTDTQYF. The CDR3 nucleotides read TGTGCCAGCAGCGAGGGGACAGGGCGAGTTTTTAGCACAGATACGCAGTATTTT.

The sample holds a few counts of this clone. As DNA, the CDR3 is TGTGCCAGCAGCTTACCCTGGACAGGGACCTATGGCTACACCTTC. Protein: CASSLPWTGTYGYTF. V gene TRBV7-2 combines with J gene TRBJ1-2; 8 bases are shared with TRBD1. The CDR3 runs 15 residues. V lost 2 bases and J lost 4; bases outside the gene matches: 6. CDR1 and CDR2 from the germline V gene are SGHTA and FQGNSA.

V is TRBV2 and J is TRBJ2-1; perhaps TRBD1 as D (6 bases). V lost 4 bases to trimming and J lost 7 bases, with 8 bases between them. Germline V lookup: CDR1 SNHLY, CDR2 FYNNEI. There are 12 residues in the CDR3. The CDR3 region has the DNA TGTGCCAGCAGTGGGGACATTAATGAGCAGTTCTTC. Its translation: CASSGDINEQFF.

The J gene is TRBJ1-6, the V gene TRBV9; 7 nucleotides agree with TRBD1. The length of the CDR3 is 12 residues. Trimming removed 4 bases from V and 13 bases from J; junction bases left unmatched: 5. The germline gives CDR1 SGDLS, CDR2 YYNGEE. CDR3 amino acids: CASSPDRDPLHF. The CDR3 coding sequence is TGTGCCAGCAGCCCAGACAGGGACCCCCTCCACTTT.

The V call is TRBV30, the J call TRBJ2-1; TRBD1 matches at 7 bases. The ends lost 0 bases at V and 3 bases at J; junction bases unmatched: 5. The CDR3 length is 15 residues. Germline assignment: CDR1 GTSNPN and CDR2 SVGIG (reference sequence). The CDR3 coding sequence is TGTGCCTGGAGTGTACTAGACAGGGACTACAATGAGCAGTTCTTC. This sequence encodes CAWSVLDRDYNEQFF.

The CDR3 nucleotides are TGTGCCAGCACCGGGACAGCCACGAACACTGAAGCTTTCTTT. Residues: CASTGTATNTEAFF. The chain carries TRBV27 and TRBJ1-1; 7 bases agree with TRBD1. Per germline, CDR1 MNHEY and CDR2 SMNVEV (reference sequence). V lost 7 bases, J lost 1 base, and 6 bases stayed unmatched. The CDR3 is made up of 14 amino acids.

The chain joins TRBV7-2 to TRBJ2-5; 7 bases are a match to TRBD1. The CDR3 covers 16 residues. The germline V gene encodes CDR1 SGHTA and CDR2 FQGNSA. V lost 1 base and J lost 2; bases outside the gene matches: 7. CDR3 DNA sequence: TGTGCCAGCAGCTTAGAAGGCAGCAGGGGGCAAGAGACCCAGTACTTC. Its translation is CASSLEGSRGQETQYF.

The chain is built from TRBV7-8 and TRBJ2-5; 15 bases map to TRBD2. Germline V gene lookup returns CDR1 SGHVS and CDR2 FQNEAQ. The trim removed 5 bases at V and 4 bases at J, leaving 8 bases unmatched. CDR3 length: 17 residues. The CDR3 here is CASSLGLAGGPRETQYF. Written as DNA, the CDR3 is TGTGCCAGCAGCCTCGGACTAGCGGGAGGGCCGCGAGAGACCCAGTACTTC.

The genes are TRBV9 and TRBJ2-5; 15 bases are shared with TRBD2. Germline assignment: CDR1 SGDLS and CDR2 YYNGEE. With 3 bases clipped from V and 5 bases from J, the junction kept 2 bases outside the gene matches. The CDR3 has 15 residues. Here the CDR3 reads CASSAGTSGRETQYF. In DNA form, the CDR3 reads TGTGCCAGCAGCGCCGGGACTAGCGGGAGGGAGACCCAGTACTTC.

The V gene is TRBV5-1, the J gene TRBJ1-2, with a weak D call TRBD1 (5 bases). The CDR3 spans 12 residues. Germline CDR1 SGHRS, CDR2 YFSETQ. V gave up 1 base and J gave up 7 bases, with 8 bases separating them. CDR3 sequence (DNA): TGCGCCAGCAGCTTGACAGGTGGTGGCTACACCTTC. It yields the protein CASSLTGGGYTF.